The table lists the clone carrying this T cell receptor beta chain with a few counts. Its antigen is as yet unknown. One entry per CDR3 protein results from TCRdb running MiXCR on the 5' RACE reads. The data hold 500,000 to 650,000 distinct CDR3 sequences, with 20% to 25% observed a single time. The data originate from a study of T-cell memory formation after mild COVID-19. Study results and limitations: Pre-infection memory showed some responding clones, and this suggested that cross-reactive memory joined.

The germline V gene has CDR1 KGHDR and CDR2 SFDVKD. This CDR3 spans 13 amino acids. Trimming cost V 11 bases and J 2 bases; bases outside gene matches: 8. This clonotype originated in an adult woman who had mild COVID-19 (a few samples of this study predate the infection). Cell type and time point are not known. The sample was PBMCs or a T cell subset sorted from them (not recorded which). The rearrangement joins TRBV24-1 to TRBJ2-7; TRBD2 matches 7 bases. The CDR3 DNA is TGTGCCATCTCGCAGGGAGGGGCCTACGAGCAGTACTTC. It translates to CAISQGGAYEQYF.